What follows are 24 T cell receptor beta chains derived from one specimen sequenced in a study of T cells after yellow fever vaccination. TCRdb re-analysed the 5' RACE reads in MiXCR, keeping a single row per CDR3 protein. Counted here are roughly 63,000 distinct CDR3 sequences, roughly 7.4% occurring once; the ten biggest clones make up 36%. The sequencing here drew on CD8+ T cells sorted from PBMCs, taken 15 days after the yellow fever booster vaccination. These receptors were obtained from a man aged 25-45 years who received the YFV17D yellow fever vaccine.

This chain connects TRBV5-6 to TRBJ2-3; tentatively, D is TRBD1 (6 bases). The germline V gene has CDR1 SGHDT and CDR2 YYEEEE. The CDR3 spans 17 residues. The V end lost 1 base, the J end lost 6 bases, and 21 bases lay between the germline ends. CDR3 bases: TGTGCCAGCAGCTTGCAGGACAGTTCAGCGTCGAGTGATACGCAGTATTTT. This translates into CASSLQDSSASSDTQYF.

This clonotype was recorded at least ten times. The chain links TRBV5-6 to TRBJ2-4; 10 nucleotides align to TRBD2. V lost 1 base and J lost 0; bases outside the gene matches: 13. CDR1 and CDR2 (germline): SGHDT, YYEEEE. This CDR3 region has 20 residues. CDR3 DNA: TGTGCCAGCAGCTTGTTTCCTCCTAGCGGGAGTGTTTTAGCCAAAAACATTCAGTACTTC. Translating it yields CASSLFPPSGSVLAKNIQYF. The variable domain in full, completed from reference TRBV5-6 and TRBJ2-4, reads DAGVTQSPTHLIKTRGQQVTLRCSPKSGHDTVSWYQQALGQGPQFIFQYYEEEERQRGNFPDRFSGHQFPNYSSELNVNALLLGDSALYLCASSLFPPSGSVLAKNIQYFGAGTRLSVL.

Ten or more counts support this clonotype. This chain joins TRBV7-2 and TRBJ2-1; TRBD2 matches 10 bases. Trimming at V came to 5 bases and at J to 2 bases, leaving 6 bases not matched to a gene. Germline assignment: CDR1 SGHTA and CDR2 FQGNSA. The CDR3 length is 16 residues. The CDR3 is CASSLGLALTYNEQFF. CDR3 DNA: TGTGCCAGCAGCCTGGGACTAGCGCTTACCTACAATGAGCAGTTCTTC.

This clonotype was seen at least ten times. The J gene is TRBJ2-7, the V gene TRBV6-6; D unclear. The CDR3 runs 13 residues. V lost 11 bases to trimming and J lost 0 bases, with 14 bases between them. The germline V gene encodes CDR1 MNHNY and CDR2 SVGAGI (reference sequence). In nucleotides, the CDR3 is TGTGCCGCCAAGGAGCCTAGCTCCTACGAGCAGTACTTC. Its protein product is CAAKEPSSYEQYF.

On this clonotype: A read error may explain this, as a much larger clone is one base away. This rearrangement joins TRBV2 to TRBJ2-5; no clear D gene. Per germline, CDR1 SNHLY and CDR2 FYNNEI. V lost 11 bases to trimming and J lost 5 bases, with 12 bases between them. This CDR3 is 11 amino acids long. In DNA, the CDR3 is TGTGCCCATTCAGCTGCGGAGACCCAGTACTTC. Its translation is CAHSAAETQYF.

The sample holds many counts of this clonotype. The rearrangement joins TRBV27 to TRBJ1-1; perhaps TRBD1 as D (5 bases). Trimming took 3 bases from V and 5 from J, leaving 13 bases between them. Per the germline V gene, CDR1 is MNHEY and CDR2 is SMNVEV (reference sequence). The length of the CDR3 is 14 residues. CDR3 bases: TGTGCCAGCAGTTTCATCCAGGGAAGAACTGAAGCTTTCTTT. The encoded protein is CASSFIQGRTEAFF.

The chain has TRBV4-3 and TRBJ2-4, with D perhaps matching TRBD2 (6 bases). From germline, CDR1 is LGHNA and CDR2 YSLEER. The V gene lost 1 base and the J gene lost 5 bases, with 15 bases spanning the gap. This CDR3 is 16 amino acids long. The CDR3 nucleotides read TGCGCCAGCAGCCAAGCTCGGGGGTGGGGTGAAAACATTCAGTACTTC. Amino acids: CASSQARGWGENIQYF.

About this clonotype itself: A much bigger clone sits one base away, suggesting this may be a read error. CDR3: CASSHYYEQYF. CDR3 coding DNA: TGTGCCAGCAGTCATTACTACGAGCAGTACTTC. The rearrangement joins TRBV28 to TRBJ2-7; D not resolved. V lost 5 bases and J 3 bases, leaving 5 bases between the germline ends. CDR1 MDHEN and CDR2 SYDVKM come from the germline V gene. The CDR3 has 11 amino acids.

There are a few counts of this clonotype. The chain links TRBV7-8 to TRBJ2-1; D is possibly TRBD2 (6 bases). This CDR3 has 15 residues. Germline assignment: CDR1 SGHVS and CDR2 FQNEAQ. The ends were cut back, 3 bases at V and 6 bases at J, with 15 bases in the middle. Here the CDR3 reads CASSFRSSDGNEQFF. In DNA form, the CDR3 reads TGTGCCAGCAGCTTTCGGTCTAGCGATGGCAATGAGCAGTTCTTC.

This clonotype has at least ten counts. The junction departs from the called germline gene at one end, perhaps through a read error. The CDR3 DNA follows: TGTGCCAGTAGTCTAGAAGCGCTAGCGACCGGGGAGCTGTTTTTT. As protein: CASSLEALATGELFF. This chain joins TRBV19 and TRBJ2-2, with D perhaps matching TRBD2 (6 bases). This CDR3 spans 15 amino acids. The germline CDR1 and CDR2 sequences are LNHDA and SQIVND (reference sequence).

This clonotype appeared many times. This chain links TRBV4-2 with TRBJ2-1, with TRBD2 matching over 8 bases. The CDR3 loop spans 17 amino acids. Looked up from germline, CDR1 is LGHNA and CDR2 is YNFKEQ. V trimming: 4 bases; J trimming: 1 base; junction bases outside the gene matches: 9. The CDR3 DNA sequence: TGTGCCAGCAGCCCACAAGGGTCTAGCGGGTCCTACAATGAGCAGTTCTTC. It specifies CASSPQGSSGSYNEQFF.

This clonotype has at least ten counts. The chain couples TRBV20-1 to TRBJ1-5; D is possibly TRBD1 (5 bases). The V gene's germline CDR1 is DFQATT and CDR2 SNEGSKA (reference sequence). This CDR3 is built from 14 residues. The ends were cut back, 6 bases at V and 4 bases at J, with 16 bases in the middle. The CDR3 nucleotides are TGCAGTGCCAGGCAGGGCTGGGTGAATCAGCCCCAGCATTTT. Translating gives CSARQGWVNQPQHF.

This clonotype occurred many times. The V call is TRBV6-4, the J call TRBJ2-1; D might be TRBD2 (6 bases). The V and J ends lost 7 bases and 5 bases respectively, with 30 bases between them. CDR3 length: 19 residues. CDR1 and CDR2 from the germline V gene are MRHNA and SNTAGT. The CDR3 DNA follows: TGTGCCAGCACCCCTCCAAGGTTAAGAGGAGGGGCGGACCACAATGAGCAGTTCTTC. This translates into CASTPPRLRGGADHNEQFF.

This clonotype was recorded many times. The V and J genes are TRBV3-1 and TRBJ2-1; D gene uncertain. Germline V gives CDR1 LGHDT, CDR2 YNNKEL (reference sequence). The V end lost 9 bases, the J end lost 0 bases, and 9 bases lay between the germline ends. The CDR3 consists of 13 residues. CDR3 DNA sequence: TGTGCCAGTGCCCGGGTCTCCTACAATGAGCAGTTCTTC. Amino acids: CASARVSYNEQFF.

A few counts support this clonotype. The V and J genes are TRBV7-8 and TRBJ1-5; TRBD1 agrees at 8 bases. The trim removed 5 bases at V and 3 bases at J, leaving 9 bases unmatched. From germline, CDR1 is SGHVS and CDR2 FQNEAQ. The length of the CDR3 is 16 residues. CDR3 sequence reads: CASSTRTGKNNQPQHF. CDR3 in DNA: TGTGCCAGCAGCACGCGGACAGGGAAGAACAATCAGCCCCAGCATTTT.

Of note for this clonotype: Since a much larger clone is just one base distant, this may be a read error. The chain couples TRBV20-1 to TRBJ1-4; the D gene is possibly TRBD1 (5 bases). This CDR3 comprises 14 residues. With 3 bases removed from V and 7 bases from J, the gap between germline ends came to 15 bases. Germline values: CDR1 DFQATT, CDR2 SNEGSKA (reference sequence). The CDR3 sequence is CSASIQVEGEKLFF. The CDR3 DNA reads as TGCAGTGCTAGCATACAGGTTGAAGGTGAAAAACTGTTTTTT.

This clonotype was seen repeatedly, ten times or more. V gene TRBV12-3 or TRBV12-4 combines with J gene TRBJ2-3; D gene ambiguous. The V end was cut by 10 bases, the J end by 1 base, with 18 bases between. This CDR3 is built from 15 residues. CDR3 DNA: TGTGCCACGAAAATTGGACCTTTGGGCACAGATACGCAGTATTTT. Translated: CATKIGPLGTDTQYF.

The sample holds many counts of this clonotype. The chain employs TRBV14 and TRBJ2-5; D is tentatively TRBD1 or TRBD2 (6 bases each). This CDR3 has 13 residues. Germline V lookup: CDR1 SGHDN, CDR2 FVKESK. V lost 3 bases to trimming and J lost 6 bases, with 11 bases between them. This chain's CDR3 is CASSQPGAKTQYF. As DNA, the CDR3 is TGTGCCAGCAGCCAGCCGGGGGCAAAGACCCAGTACTTC.

This clonotype appeared many times. This chain connects TRBV14 to TRBJ2-3; perhaps D is TRBD1 or TRBD2 (6 bases each). V shed 5 bases and J shed 7 bases, with 16 bases lying between them. Looked up from germline, CDR1 is SGHDN and CDR2 is FVKESK. The CDR3 loop spans 14 amino acids. The CDR3: CASSAVGGRHTQYF. The DNA of the CDR3 is TGTGCCAGCAGCGCGGTAGGGGGGAGGCATACGCAGTATTTT.

This clonotype was recorded many times. The chain employs TRBV10-2 and TRBJ2-7; D not resolved. The CDR3 runs to 12 residues. V shed 8 bases and J shed 5 bases, with 13 bases lying between them. Germline V gene data show CDR1 as WSHSY and CDR2 as SAAADI. The CDR3 DNA follows: TGCGCCAGCGGACCACTTGCCGACGAGCAGTACTTC. Protein sequence: CASGPLADEQYF.

This clonotype was seen at least ten times. The chain links TRBV28 to TRBJ2-3; the match to TRBD2 covers 7 bases. Germline V lookup: CDR1 MDHEN, CDR2 SYDVKM. The J segment lost 3 bases and the V segment lost 5 bases, leaving 8 bases of the junction unmatched. The CDR3 is 15 amino acids. The CDR3 region has the DNA TGTGCCAGCAGTCCCCTCGCGGGAGCGACAGATACGCAGTATTTT. This codes for CASSPLAGATDTQYF.

The sample holds many counts of this clonotype. The V call is TRBV5-1, the J call TRBJ2-7; 9 nucleotides match TRBD1. The V gene's germline CDR1 is SGHRS and CDR2 YFSETQ. The CDR3 runs 14 residues. The ends lost 3 bases at V and 5 bases at J; junction bases unmatched: 6. CDR3 in amino acids: CASSWGQGNHEQYF. The CDR3 nucleotides are TGCGCCAGCAGCTGGGGACAGGGTAACCACGAGCAGTACTTC.

This clonotype occurred many times. This sequence joins TRBV19 and TRBJ2-1, with TRBD2 matching 14 bases. With 5 bases clipped from V and 4 bases from J, the junction kept 1 base outside the gene matches. The V gene's germline CDR1 is LNHDA and CDR2 SQIVND (reference sequence). This CDR3 spans 15 amino acids. DNA of the CDR3: TGTGCCAGTAGTCGACTAGCGGGAGGGTACAATGAGCAGTTCTTC. It translates to CASSRLAGGYNEQFF.

This clonotype occurred many times. V usage is TRBV3-1 and J usage is TRBJ2-5; the D is unclear. V was cut by 6 bases and J by 4 bases, with 12 bases left in between. CDR3 length: 13 residues. Germline values: CDR1 LGHDT, CDR2 YNNKEL (reference sequence). CDR3 sequence (DNA): TGTGCCAGCAGACCTGTCCCTGGAGAGACCCAGTACTTC. Translated: CASRPVPGETQYF.